The 17 T cell receptor beta chains in this list originate from one sample, sequenced in a study of cytomegalovirus exposure and HLA in healthy donors. Use of 60 Vbeta and 13 Jbeta primers characterized the PCR. Data came from immunoSEQ multiplex PCR; TCRdb stores just in-frame clones and leaves some out. This sample has over 100,000 clones, with about three quarters found just once. The sample comprised PBMCs. The receptors were sampled from a man aged 40-49 years in good health and CMV-seropositive.

For the CDR3, the DNA is TGTGCCAGCTCAGACGGACAGGCGAACACCGGGGAGCTGTTTTTT. The encoded protein is CASSDGQANTGELFF. This sequence joins TRBV18 and TRBJ2-2, with TRBD1 matching over 7 bases. From germline, CDR1 is KGHSH and CDR2 LQKENI. With V trimmed by 5 bases and J by 0 bases, 3 bases remained unmatched. This CDR3 has 15 residues.

The chain uses TRBV7-9 and TRBJ2-5, with TRBD2 matching over 9 bases. The CDR3 runs to 17 residues. Trimming at V came to 5 bases and at J to 4 bases, leaving 14 bases not matched to a gene. Germline V CDR1 and CDR2: SEHNR, FQNEAQ (reference sequence). The CDR3 spells CASSPKLSLAGGETQYF. The CDR3 bases are TGTGCCAGCAGCCCCAAACTATCACTAGCGGGCGGAGAGACCCAGTACTTC. Full variable domain (missing parts from reference TRBV7-9 and TRBJ2-5): DTGVSQNPRHKITKRGQNVTFRCDPISEHNRLYWYRQTLGQGPEFLTYFQNEAQLEKSRLLSDRFSAERPKGSFSTLEIQRTEQGDSAMYLCASSPKLSLAGGETQYFGPGTRLLVL.

This clone occurred a few times. This chain connects TRBV6-1 to TRBJ1-5; TRBD1 agrees at 11 bases. CDR3 length equals 15 residues. Germline V gene lookup returns CDR1 MNHNS and CDR2 SASEGT. J was trimmed by 5 bases and V by 5 bases; bases with no gene match: 5. The CDR3 region is CASSWTGGIDQPQHF. The CDR3 coding sequence is TGTGCCAGCAGTTGGACAGGGGGCATTGATCAGCCCCAGCATTTT.

This clone was detected only a few times. This chain links TRBV5-1 with TRBJ1-1, with 10 bases lining up with TRBD1. This CDR3 spans 16 amino acids. With V trimmed by 4 bases and J by 0 bases, 6 bases remained unmatched. The V gene's germline CDR1 is SGHRS and CDR2 YFSETQ. This CDR3 is CASSTRQGALNTEAFF. Here the CDR3 DNA reads TGCGCCAGCAGCACGCGACAGGGGGCTTTGAACACTGAAGCTTTCTTT.

This rearrangement joins TRBV7-7 to TRBJ2-6; no reliable D call. Germline CDR1 reads SSHAT; CDR2 reads FNYEAQ (reference sequence). This CDR3 has 17 residues. The V end was cut by 5 bases, the J end by 0 bases, with 14 bases between. In DNA, the CDR3 is TGTGCCAGCAGCCCTCGATTACTACCCTCTGGGGCCAACGTCCTGACTTTC. This gives the protein CASSPRLLPSGANVLTF.

The chain links TRBV7-2 to TRBJ1-3, with D perhaps TRBD1 (6 bases). Germline V gene sequence: CDR1 SGHTA, CDR2 FQGNSA. Trimming shortened V by 2 bases and J by 0 bases, and 8 bases separated the two germline ends. The CDR3 has 15 amino acids. In nucleotides, the CDR3 is TGTGCCAGCAGCTTACAGGGGCTCTCTGGAAACACCATATATTTT. This encodes CASSLQGLSGNTIYF. Based on the CDR3 plus reference TRBV7-2 and TRBJ1-3, the full variable domain is GAGVSQSPSNKVTEKGKDVELRCDPISGHTALYWYRQSLGQGLEFLIYFQGNSAPDKSGLPSDRFSAERTGGSVSTLTIQRTQQEDSAVYLCASSLQGLSGNTIYFGEGSWLTVV.

In its sample, this clone was seen a few times. The genes are TRBV19 and TRBJ1-1; TRBD1 matches at 7 bases. The CDR3 is 14 amino acids. The V gene end was trimmed by 3 bases and the J gene end by 4 bases; junction bases not matched to a gene: 5. CDR1 and CDR2 from the germline V gene are LNHDA and SQIVND (reference sequence). CDR3 amino acids: CASSMGRGITEAFF. CDR3 in DNA: TGTGCCAGTAGTATGGGCAGGGGGATCACTGAAGCTTTCTTT.

Here the CDR3 reads CASSFPDRGQYEQYF. The CDR3 DNA sequence: TGTGCCAGCAGCTTCCCCGACAGGGGGCAGTACGAGCAGTACTTC. This rearrangement joins TRBV7-9 to TRBJ2-7, with 10 bases fitting TRBD1. The CDR3 is made up of 15 amino acids. The germline V gene encodes CDR1 SEHNR and CDR2 FQNEAQ (reference sequence). V shed 3 bases and J 4 bases; nucleotides not matched to a gene: 6.

This clone was observed a few times. The chain employs TRBV7-2 and TRBJ2-5, with 10 bases lining up with TRBD2. There are 15 residues in the CDR3. Trimming removed 1 base from V and 5 bases from J; junction bases left unmatched: 4. The germline CDR1 and CDR2 sequences are SGHTA and FQGNSA. The CDR3 reads CASSLVTSGVETQYF. The CDR3 DNA reads TGTGCCAGCAGCTTAGTCACTAGCGGGGTGGAGACCCAGTACTTC.

V is TRBV6-5 and J is TRBJ1-4; TRBD1 might be the D (5 bases). The V end was cut by 5 bases, the J end by 4 bases, with 8 bases between. The CDR3 consists of 13 residues. Germline V gene sequence: CDR1 MNHEY, CDR2 SVGAGI. CDR3 sequence (DNA): TGTGCCAGCAGTGGACACCGTAATGAAAAACTGTTTTTT. Amino acids: CASSGHRNEKLFF.

This CDR3 reads CASSAATGGGETQYF. DNA of the CDR3: TGTGCCAGCAGCGCAGCAACAGGGGGCGGGGAGACCCAGTACTTC. The J gene is TRBJ2-5, the V gene TRBV11-2, with 9 bases identical to TRBD1. The CDR3 is 15 amino acids. V dropped 5 bases and J dropped 5; count of bases not matched to a gene: 9. Per germline, CDR1 SGHAT and CDR2 FQNNGV.

The CDR3 DNA reads TGTGCCAGCCCCCCCTACCGGGACAGGGGTCTTGTTGGCTACACCTTC. As protein: CASPPYRDRGLVGYTF. The V call is TRBV2, the J call TRBJ1-2, with TRBD1 identical over 10 bases. The CDR3 consists of 16 residues. The J segment lost 7 bases and the V segment lost 8 bases, leaving 16 bases of the junction unmatched. The germline CDR1 and CDR2 sequences are SNHLY and FYNNEI. The variable domain in full, completed from reference TRBV2 and TRBJ1-2, reads EPEVTQTPSHQVTQMGQEVILRCVPISNHLYFYWYRQILGQKVEFLVSFYNNEISEKSEIFDDQFSVERPDGSNFTLKIRSTKLEDSAMYFCASPPYRDRGLVGYTFGSGTRLTVV.

The chain recombines TRBV5-4 with TRBJ1-6; 7 bases align to TRBD1. Germline V lookup: CDR1 SGHNT, CDR2 YYREEE (reference sequence). Unmatched junction bases numbered 6, after V lost 4 bases and J lost 8 bases. The CDR3 has 14 amino acids. CDR3 protein: CASSRGPLDSPLHF. The CDR3 DNA reads TGTGCCAGCAGCAGGGGGCCCCTTGATTCACCCCTCCACTTT.

This chain connects TRBV6-4 to TRBJ2-2; TRBD1 agrees at 7 bases. Unmatched junction bases numbered 0, after V lost 2 bases and J lost 3 bases. The CDR3 spans 14 residues. Germline values: CDR1 MRHNA, CDR2 SNTAGT. The CDR3 DNA follows: TGTGCCAGCAGTGACGGACAGGACACCGGGGAGCTGTTTTTT. As protein: CASSDGQDTGELFF.

The chain joins TRBV5-1 to TRBJ2-1, with 7 bases identical to TRBD2. V lost 7 bases and J lost 4; bases outside the gene matches: 20. Germline V gene lookup returns CDR1 SGHRS and CDR2 YFSETQ. The CDR3 consists of 18 residues. The CDR3 spells CASRGEGPISLVYNEQFF. Here the CDR3 DNA reads TGCGCCAGCCGAGGGGAGGGGCCGATAAGCCTAGTATACAATGAGCAGTTCTTC.

Only a few counts were recorded for this clone. The chain uses TRBV19 and TRBJ2-2, with 8 bases fitting TRBD2. Germline V gene lookup returns CDR1 LNHDA and CDR2 SQIVND (reference sequence). The CDR3 sequence is 15 residues long. Trimming cost V 5 bases and J 1 base; bases outside gene matches: 3. CDR3 nucleotide sequence: TGTGCCAGTAGTCGGGGGGGCTGGAACACCGGGGAGCTGTTTTTT. It translates to CASSRGGWNTGELFF.

The rearrangement links TRBV18 to TRBJ1-5; 7 bases are shared with TRBD1. Germline trimming cut 3 bases from V and 4 bases from J; bases unmatched to any gene: 3. The CDR3 is 14 residues long. CDR1 and CDR2 from the germline V gene are KGHSH and LQKENI. The CDR3 here is CASSPGQLNQPQHF. The CDR3 bases are TGTGCCAGCTCACCGGGACAGCTTAATCAGCCCCAGCATTTT.